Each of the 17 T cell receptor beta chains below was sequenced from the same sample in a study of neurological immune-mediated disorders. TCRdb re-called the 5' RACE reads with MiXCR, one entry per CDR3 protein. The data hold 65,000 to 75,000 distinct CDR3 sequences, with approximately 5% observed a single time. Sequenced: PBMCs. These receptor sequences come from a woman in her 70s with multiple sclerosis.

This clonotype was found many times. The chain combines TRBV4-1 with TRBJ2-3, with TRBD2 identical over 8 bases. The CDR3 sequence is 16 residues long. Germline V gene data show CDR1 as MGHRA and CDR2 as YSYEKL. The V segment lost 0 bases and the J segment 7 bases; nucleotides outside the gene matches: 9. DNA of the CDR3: TGCGCCAGCAGCCAAGAGGGAGCTAGCGGGTTTAATACGCAGTATTTT. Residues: CASSQEGASGFNTQYF.

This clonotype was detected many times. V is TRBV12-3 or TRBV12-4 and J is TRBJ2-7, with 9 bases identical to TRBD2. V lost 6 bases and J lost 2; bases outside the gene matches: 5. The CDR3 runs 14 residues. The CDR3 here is CASSRAGGPYEQYF. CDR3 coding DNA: TGTGCCAGCAGCCGAGCGGGGGGCCCCTACGAGCAGTACTTC.

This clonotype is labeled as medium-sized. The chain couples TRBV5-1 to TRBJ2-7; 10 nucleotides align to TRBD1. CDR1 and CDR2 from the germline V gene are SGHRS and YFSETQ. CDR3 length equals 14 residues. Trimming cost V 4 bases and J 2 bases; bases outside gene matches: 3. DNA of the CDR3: TGCGCCAGCAGCCCAGGACAGGGGGCCTACGAGCAGTACTTC. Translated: CASSPGQGAYEQYF.

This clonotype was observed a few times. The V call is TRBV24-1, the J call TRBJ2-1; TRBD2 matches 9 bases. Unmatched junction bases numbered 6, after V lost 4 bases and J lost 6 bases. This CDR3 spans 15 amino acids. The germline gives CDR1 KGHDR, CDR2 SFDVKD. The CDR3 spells CATSDEREVSNEQFF. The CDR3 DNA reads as TGTGCCACCAGTGACGAGCGGGAGGTCAGCAATGAGCAGTTCTTC.

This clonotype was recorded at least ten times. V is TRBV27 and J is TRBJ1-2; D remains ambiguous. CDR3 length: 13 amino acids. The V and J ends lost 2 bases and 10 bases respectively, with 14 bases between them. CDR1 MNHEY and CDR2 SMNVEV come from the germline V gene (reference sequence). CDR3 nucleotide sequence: TGTGCCAGCAGTTTAGAAGTCGGCCCCCCCTACACCTTC. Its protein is CASSLEVGPPYTF.

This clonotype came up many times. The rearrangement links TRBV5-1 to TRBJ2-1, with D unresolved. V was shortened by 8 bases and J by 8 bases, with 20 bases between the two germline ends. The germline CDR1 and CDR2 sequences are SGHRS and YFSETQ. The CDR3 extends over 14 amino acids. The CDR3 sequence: CASSSAVGKDEQFF. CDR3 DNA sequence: TGCGCCAGTAGTTCGGCCGTCGGTAAGGATGAGCAGTTCTTC.

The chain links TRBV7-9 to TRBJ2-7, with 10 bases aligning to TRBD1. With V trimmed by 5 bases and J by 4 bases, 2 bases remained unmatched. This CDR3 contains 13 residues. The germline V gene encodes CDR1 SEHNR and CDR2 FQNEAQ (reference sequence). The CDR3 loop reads CASSGQGEYEQYF. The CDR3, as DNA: TGTGCCAGCAGCGGACAGGGGGAGTACGAGCAGTACTTC.

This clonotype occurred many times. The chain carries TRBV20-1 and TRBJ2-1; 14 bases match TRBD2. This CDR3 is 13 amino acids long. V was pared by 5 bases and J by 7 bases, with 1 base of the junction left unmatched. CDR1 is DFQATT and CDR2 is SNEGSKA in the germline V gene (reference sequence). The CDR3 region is CSAGTSGRNEQFF. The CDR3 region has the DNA TGCAGTGCTGGGACTAGCGGGAGAAATGAGCAGTTCTTC.

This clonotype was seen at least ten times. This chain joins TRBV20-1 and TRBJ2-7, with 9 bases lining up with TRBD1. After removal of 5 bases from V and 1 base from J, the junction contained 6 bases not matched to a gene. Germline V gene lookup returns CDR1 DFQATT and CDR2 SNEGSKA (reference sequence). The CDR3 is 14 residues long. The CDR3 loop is CSALAGQGSYEQYF. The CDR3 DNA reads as TGCAGTGCTTTGGCGGGACAGGGATCCTACGAGCAGTACTTC.

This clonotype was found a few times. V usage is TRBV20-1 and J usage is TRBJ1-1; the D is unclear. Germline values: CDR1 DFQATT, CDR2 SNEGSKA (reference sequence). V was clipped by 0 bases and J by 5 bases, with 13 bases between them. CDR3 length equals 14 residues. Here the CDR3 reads CSAREAGTATEAFF. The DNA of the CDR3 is TGCAGTGCTAGAGAGGCGGGCACGGCGACTGAAGCTTTCTTT.

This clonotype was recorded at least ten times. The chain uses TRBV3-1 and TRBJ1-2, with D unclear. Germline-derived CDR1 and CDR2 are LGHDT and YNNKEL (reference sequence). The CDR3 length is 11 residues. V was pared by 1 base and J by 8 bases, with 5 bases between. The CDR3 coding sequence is TGTGCCAGCAGCCAAGCAGCCGGCTACACCTTC. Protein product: CASSQAAGYTF. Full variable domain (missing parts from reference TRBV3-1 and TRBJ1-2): DTAVSQTPKYLVTQMGNDKSIKCEQNLGHDTMYWYKQDSKKFLKIMFSYNNKELIINETVPNRFSPKSPDKAHLNLHINSLELGDSAVYFCASSQAAGYTFGSGTRLTVV.

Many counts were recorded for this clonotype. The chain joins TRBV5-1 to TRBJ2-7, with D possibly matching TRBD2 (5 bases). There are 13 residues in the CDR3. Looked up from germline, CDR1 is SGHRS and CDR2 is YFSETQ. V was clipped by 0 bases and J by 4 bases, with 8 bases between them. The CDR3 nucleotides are TGCGCCAGCAGCTTGGACGGGGATTACGAGCAGTACTTC. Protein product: CASSLDGDYEQYF. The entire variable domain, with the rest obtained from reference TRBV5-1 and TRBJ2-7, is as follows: KAGVTQTPRYLIKTRGQQVTLSCSPISGHRSVSWYQQTPGQGLQFLFEYFSETQRNKGNFPGRFSGRQFSNSRSEMNVSTLELGDSALYLCASSLDGDYEQYFGPGTRLTVT.

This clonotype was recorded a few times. This CDR3 is CASSPRHRTGGAYEQYF. In DNA, the CDR3 is TGTGCCAGCAGCCCCCGTCATAGGACAGGGGGCGCCTACGAGCAGTACTTC. The chain is built from TRBV7-2 and TRBJ2-7; 11 bases agree with TRBD1. Trimming at V came to 5 bases and at J to 2 bases, leaving 11 bases not matched to a gene. The germline V gene has CDR1 SGHTA and CDR2 FQGNSA. This CDR3 is built from 17 residues.

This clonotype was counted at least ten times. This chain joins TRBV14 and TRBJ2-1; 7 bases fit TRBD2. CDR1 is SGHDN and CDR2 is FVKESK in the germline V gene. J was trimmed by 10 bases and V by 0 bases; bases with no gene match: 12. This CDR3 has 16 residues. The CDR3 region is CASSQDWRRGRREQFF. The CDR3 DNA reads TGTGCCAGCAGCCAAGATTGGCGGCGCGGGAGACGCGAGCAGTTCTTC.

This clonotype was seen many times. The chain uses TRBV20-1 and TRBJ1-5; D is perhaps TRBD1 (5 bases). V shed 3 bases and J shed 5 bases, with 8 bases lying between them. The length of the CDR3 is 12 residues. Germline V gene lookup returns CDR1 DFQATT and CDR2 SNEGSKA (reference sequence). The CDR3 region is CSASEGDQPQHF. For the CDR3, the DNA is TGCAGTGCTAGTGAAGGGGATCAGCCCCAGCATTTT.

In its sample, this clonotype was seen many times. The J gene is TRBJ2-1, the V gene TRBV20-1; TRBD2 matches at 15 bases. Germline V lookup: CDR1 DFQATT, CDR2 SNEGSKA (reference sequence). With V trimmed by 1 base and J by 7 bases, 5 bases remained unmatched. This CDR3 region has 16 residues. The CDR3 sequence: CSARASGTSGGNEQFF. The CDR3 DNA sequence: TGCAGTGCTAGAGCCTCCGGGACTAGCGGGGGGAATGAGCAGTTCTTC.

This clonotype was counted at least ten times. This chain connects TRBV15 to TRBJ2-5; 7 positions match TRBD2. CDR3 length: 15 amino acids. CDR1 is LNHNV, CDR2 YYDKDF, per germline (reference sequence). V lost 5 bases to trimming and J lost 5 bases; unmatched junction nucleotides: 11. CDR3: CATSAGSTSLETQYF. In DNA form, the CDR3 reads TGTGCCACCAGCGCAGGATCGACTAGCTTGGAGACCCAGTACTTC.